The present entry profiles one T cell receptor beta chain with its context. The sample originates from a study of Ad26.COV2.S vaccination and SARS-CoV-2 variants. This table comes from immunoSEQ multiplex PCR, and its TCRdb copy is limited to in-frame clones, with some not included. The sample records approximately 350,000 clones, under 90% being singletons. V was cut by 2 bases and J by 3 bases, with 19 bases left in between. Germline values: CDR1 ENHRY, CDR2 SYGVKD. The CDR3 consists of 17 residues. Specified treatment: about 20 received Ad26.COV2.S at low or high dose, single or two shots; several received placebo; per-sample allocation not given. Specimens were obtained on day 63 following the first vaccine or placebo injection.

Sequences were derived from peripheral blood, sampled in a trial of Ad26.COV2.S vaccine versus placebo. The clonotype was recovered from a person between 18 and 65 years old who received the Ad26.COV2.S COVID-19 vaccine or a placebo. The chain employs TRBV10-3 and TRBJ1-1, with D maybe TRBD1 (6 bases). The CDR3 sequence is CAISERAGADSHTEAFF. CDR3 nucleotides: TGTGCCATCAGTGAGCGGGCAGGAGCGGACAGTCACACTGAAGCTTTCTTT.